The next 21 T cell receptor beta chains were all read from a single sample in a study of blood T cells in healthy people across ages. It was with a sample-barcoded 5' primer and a J-beta primer mix that a second PCR of roughly 6 to 12 cycles was run. TCRdb reanalysed the 5' RACE reads using MiXCR and keeps one entry per CDR3 protein. This sample has some 1,000,000 distinct CDR3 sequences, with approximately 25% found just once. The same specimen was also included in a second study, on T cells of mothers and their children.

Sequencing was done on a sample of blood. The receptors were sampled from a girl aged 2 to 9 in good health.

The table lists this clonotype with a few counts. V is TRBV29-1 and J is TRBJ2-3; D is uncertain. CDR3 length: 13 amino acids. Germline V lookup: CDR1 SQVTM, CDR2 ANQGSEA. V lost 7 bases and J lost 3, with 14 bases in between. The CDR3 reads CSGGDEVTDTQYF. The CDR3 DNA reads TGCAGCGGCGGCGACGAAGTAACAGATACGCAGTATTTT.

The sample holds a few counts of this clonotype. J is TRBJ2-3 and V is TRBV4-1; possible D gene TRBD1, 5 bases. Germline values: CDR1 MGHRA, CDR2 YSYEKL. The V end was cut by 4 bases, the J end by 7 bases, with 24 bases between. There are 17 residues in the CDR3. The CDR3 coding sequence is TGCGCCAGCAGCCGACCGACAGAAGGGCTTACGCGGCATACGCAGTATTTT. This gives the protein CASSRPTEGLTRHTQYF.

This clonotype was seen only a few times. The V and J genes are TRBV7-9 and TRBJ1-4; D perhaps matches TRBD1 (6 bases). Germline V gene lookup returns CDR1 SEHNR and CDR2 FQNEAQ (reference sequence). V lost 3 bases and J lost 8, with 13 bases in between. This CDR3 contains 14 residues. The CDR3 protein is CASSLDSEREKLFF. The CDR3 coding sequence is TGTGCCAGCAGCTTGGACAGTGAGCGAGAAAAACTGTTTTTT.

This chain joins TRBV6-5 and TRBJ2-3; D might be TRBD2 (6 bases). The CDR3 covers 15 residues. Germline V gives CDR1 MNHEY, CDR2 SVGAGI. Deletions cut 7 bases from V and 4 bases from J, with 18 bases between. CDR3 sequence: CASIWSGGTPDTQYF. The DNA for the CDR3 is TGTGCCAGCATATGGTCCGGGGGTACACCAGATACGCAGTATTTT.

This clonotype occurred many times. The V call is TRBV7-8, the J call TRBJ2-7; D gene ambiguous. CDR1 SGHVS and CDR2 FQNEAQ come from the germline V gene. Trimming removed 5 bases from V and 2 bases from J, with 10 bases in between. The CDR3 runs 13 residues. The CDR3 reads CASSPLGTYEQYF. CDR3 DNA sequence: TGTGCCAGCAGCCCCCTTGGTACCTACGAGCAGTACTTC.

This clonotype was picked up a small number of times. The rearrangement uses TRBV4-1 and TRBJ2-1; weak D call: TRBD1 (6 bases). Germline loops: CDR1 MGHRA, CDR2 YSYEKL. V shed 1 base and J shed 0 bases, with 7 bases lying between them. The CDR3 totals 15 residues. CDR3 in DNA: TGCGCCAGCAGCCAAGGGACAGCCTCCTACAATGAGCAGTTCTTC. This gives the protein CASSQGTASYNEQFF.

This clonotype was detected a few times. This chain links TRBV7-2 with TRBJ1-5; D possibly corresponds to TRBD1 (6 bases). This CDR3 contains 16 residues. Germline V gene lookup returns CDR1 SGHTA and CDR2 FQGNSA. V lost 0 bases to trimming and J lost 11 bases, with 20 bases between them. The CDR3 coding sequence is TGTGCCAGCAGCTTAGCCAGGGGACCACTCGGGGGAGCCCAGCATTTT. Its protein product is CASSLARGPLGGAQHF.

This clonotype has only a few counts. The gene calls are TRBV20-1 and TRBJ2-1, with 9 bases lining up with TRBD2. With V trimmed by 7 bases and J by 7 bases, 8 bases remained unmatched. In germline, CDR1 is DFQATT, CDR2 SNEGSKA (reference sequence). The CDR3 covers 13 residues. The CDR3 loop is CSGLAGKNNEQFF. The CDR3 region has the DNA TGCAGTGGCCTAGCGGGGAAAAATAATGAGCAGTTCTTC.

The J gene is TRBJ2-1, the V gene TRBV28; 13 bases map to TRBD2. The J segment lost 8 bases and the V segment lost 6 bases, leaving 10 bases of the junction unmatched. Looked up from germline, CDR1 is MDHEN and CDR2 is SYDVKM. This CDR3 region has 16 residues. The CDR3 region is CASSSLAGGPQDEQFF. The CDR3 nucleotides are TGTGCCAGCAGCTCACTAGCGGGAGGGCCCCAGGATGAGCAGTTCTTC.

This clonotype was detected a few times. V usage is TRBV2 and J usage is TRBJ2-7; possible D gene TRBD2, 6 bases. This CDR3 region has 14 residues. The germline V gene has CDR1 SNHLY and CDR2 FYNNEI. Deletions cut 3 bases from V and 2 bases from J, with 11 bases between. CDR3 DNA sequence: TGTGCCAGCAGTGAGCGGGGTCCTCCCTACGAGCAGTACTTC. This translates into CASSERGPPYEQYF.

CDR3 nucleotide sequence: TGTGCCAGCAGTTCGCTAGGGGTCACAGATACGCAGTATTTT. This gives the protein CASSSLGVTDTQYF. The V call is TRBV6-5, the J call TRBJ2-3; a weak D match, TRBD1 (5 bases). This CDR3 is 14 amino acids long. CDR1 and CDR2 (germline): MNHEY, SVGAGI. The V end was cut by 4 bases, the J end by 2 bases, with 10 bases between.

Only a few counts were recorded for this clonotype. V usage is TRBV6-1 and J usage is TRBJ1-5, with D tentatively TRBD1 (5 bases). The CDR3 length is 14 residues. The ends were cut back, 8 bases at V and 5 bases at J, with 16 bases in the middle. In germline, CDR1 is MNHNS, CDR2 SASEGT. CDR3: CASQLIPRDQPQHF. The CDR3 DNA reads TGTGCCAGCCAACTGATTCCCAGGGATCAGCCCCAGCATTTT.

At least ten counts were recorded for this clonotype. The chain couples TRBV7-8 to TRBJ2-1; 11 bases line up with TRBD2. Trimming removed 1 base from V and 11 bases from J; junction bases left unmatched: 10. Germline V lookup: CDR1 SGHVS, CDR2 FQNEAQ. This CDR3 is built from 16 residues. CDR3 in amino acids: CASSLGGSSGGMQQFF. CDR3 nucleotide sequence: TGTGCCAGCAGCTTAGGAGGGTCTAGCGGGGGGATGCAGCAGTTCTTC.

A few counts support this clonotype. The J gene is TRBJ2-5, the V gene TRBV20-1, with D possibly matching TRBD2 (6 bases). The CDR3 contains 14 residues. Germline CDR1 reads DFQATT; CDR2 reads SNEGSKA (reference sequence). V was trimmed by 6 bases and J by 0 bases, leaving 14 bases between them. The CDR3 here is CSAERVSYQETQYF. Written as DNA, the CDR3 is TGCAGTGCGGAGCGGGTTTCGTACCAAGAGACCCAGTACTTC.

The chain has TRBV14 and TRBJ2-7; no reliable D call. In germline, CDR1 is SGHDN, CDR2 FVKESK. V dropped 7 bases and J dropped 0 bases, with 10 bases sitting between them. The CDR3 has 13 residues. CDR3 sequence: CASTPNFSYEQYF. The DNA of the CDR3 is TGTGCCAGCACACCTAATTTCTCCTACGAGCAGTACTTC.

There are a few counts of this clonotype. The J gene is TRBJ1-1, the V gene TRBV6-5; D is unclear. Germline V gives CDR1 MNHEY, CDR2 SVGAGI. The CDR3 consists of 14 residues. V was shortened by 8 bases and J by 4 bases, with 17 bases between the two germline ends. The CDR3 coding sequence is TGTGCCAGCCGGACGGACCGTCTCAGCACTGAAGCTTTCTTT. Amino acids: CASRTDRLSTEAFF.

This chain links TRBV5-1 with TRBJ2-5; the D is unclear. CDR3 length: 15 residues. CDR1 is SGHRS, CDR2 YFSETQ, per germline. The ends were cut back, 1 base at V and 3 bases at J, with 13 bases in the middle. The CDR3: CASSLWSQVKETQYF. CDR3 sequence (DNA): TGCGCCAGCAGCTTGTGGAGTCAAGTGAAAGAGACCCAGTACTTC.

This clonotype was counted only a few times. The J gene is TRBJ2-5, the V gene TRBV15, with D perhaps given as TRBD1 or TRBD2 (7 bases each). The CDR3 contains 15 residues. CDR1 and CDR2 (germline): LNHNV, YYDKDF (reference sequence). Trimming removed 5 bases at V and 5 bases at J, with 18 bases between. The DNA of the CDR3 is TGTGCCACCAGCCGGGGGGACAGTTTGACCGAGACCCAGTACTTC. Translating gives CATSRGDSLTETQYF. The entire variable domain, with the rest obtained from reference TRBV15 and TRBJ2-5, is as follows: DAMVIQNPRYQVTQFGKPVTLSCSQTLNHNVMYWYQQKSSQAPKLLFHYYDKDFNNEADTPDNFQSRRPNTSFCFLDIRSPGLGDTAMYLCATSRGDSLTETQYFGPGTRLLVL.

This clonotype was recorded a few times. V gene TRBV29-1 combines with J gene TRBJ2-5; D may be TRBD1 or TRBD2 (6 bases each). The better agreement between TRBJ2-1 and the DNA end casts doubt on the J call. Germline V gene sequence: CDR1 SQVTM, CDR2 ANQGSEA. The CDR3 spans 13 residues. DNA of the CDR3: TGCAGCGTTGAAGAAGGGGGGCTCAATGAGCAGTTCTTC. Protein product: CSVEEGGLNEQFF.

In this sample, this clonotype turned up a few times. Sequence at one end of the junction differs from germline and may be a read error. The chain combines TRBV28 with TRBJ2-3, with D possibly matching TRBD2 (5 bases). The CDR3 length is 12 residues. Looked up from germline, CDR1 is MDHEN and CDR2 is SYDVKM. CDR3 in DNA: TGTGCCAGCGGTTTCGAGGGAGATACGCAGTATTTT. Protein: CASGFEGDTQYF.

This clonotype came up a few times. The V call is TRBV5-6, the J call TRBJ2-7, with D perhaps matching TRBD1 (6 bases). There are 13 residues in the CDR3. CDR1 and CDR2 (germline): SGHDT, YYEEEE. The V end lost 7 bases, the J end lost 0 bases, and 11 bases lay between the germline ends. The CDR3 coding sequence is TGTGCCAGCGGATACAGGGCCTCCTACGAGCAGTACTTC. Its protein product is CASGYRASYEQYF.